The 15 T cell receptor beta chains reported below all come from one sample, sequenced in a study of blood T cell repertoires in COVID-19. This table comes from immunoSEQ multiplex PCR, and its TCRdb copy is limited to in-frame clones, with some not included. The data show fewer than 300,000 clones, roughly 93% seen once. The sequenced sample consisted of PBMCs or T cells enriched from blood (not recorded which). These receptors originate from a woman aged 40 to 55 with acute COVID-19.

Of note for this clone: The identical CDR3 is also encoded by other nucleotide sequences in the sample. The chain is built from TRBV11-3 and TRBJ2-7, with 9 nucleotides matching TRBD1. From germline, CDR1 is SGHNT and CDR2 YENEEA. With 4 bases clipped from V and 3 bases from J, the junction kept 4 bases outside the gene matches. The CDR3 loop spans 14 amino acids. Written as DNA, the CDR3 is TGTGCCAGCAGCTACCCGGGACAGGGCTACGAGCAGTACTTC. It is translated as CASSYPGQGYEQYF.

This clone appeared once. The rearrangement uses TRBV4-1 and TRBJ1-5; no clear D. The CDR3 has 14 amino acids. V lost 3 bases and J lost 2, with 8 bases in between. CDR1 is MGHRA, CDR2 YSYEKL, per germline. CDR3 in amino acids: CASSQSIGNQPQHF. The CDR3 DNA reads TGCGCCAGCAGCCAGAGTATAGGCAATCAGCCCCAGCATTTT.

As for this clone: A read error may produce the germline difference seen at one junction end. This chain connects TRBV7-7 to TRBJ2-7, with TRBD1 matching over 10 bases. CDR1 and CDR2 from the germline V gene are SSHAT and FNYEAQ (reference sequence). The CDR3 is 16 residues long. The CDR3: CASSTGTGVGEDEQYF. CDR3 nucleotide sequence: TGTGCTAGCAGCACCGGGACAGGGGTGGGGGAGGACGAGCAGTACTTC.

This clone was observed a single time. V gene TRBV28 combines with J gene TRBJ2-3; D not certain. Germline V gene sequence: CDR1 MDHEN, CDR2 SYDVKM. The CDR3 totals 12 residues. Deletions cut 5 bases from V and 3 bases from J, with 6 bases between. The CDR3 coding sequence is TGTGCCAGCAGTCCAAAAACAGATACGCAGTATTTT. Its protein is CASSPKTDTQYF.

The chain is built from TRBV12-3 or TRBV12-4 and TRBJ2-7; D unresolved. The CDR3 spans 13 residues. The V end was cut by 6 bases, the J end by 2 bases, with 11 bases between. CDR3 sequence: CASSPSSTYEQYF. The CDR3 nucleotides are TGTGCCAGCAGCCCATCATCCACCTACGAGCAGTACTTC.

The chain uses TRBV24-1 and TRBJ1-5; TRBD1 is a possible D gene (5 bases). The CDR3 runs 14 residues. Trimming stripped 4 bases from V and 6 bases from J, with 12 bases between. Germline values: CDR1 KGHDR, CDR2 SFDVKD. The DNA for the CDR3 is TGTGCCACCAGTGAACCAGGGCTTGGTCAGCCCCAGCATTTT. Amino acid sequence: CATSEPGLGQPQHF.

This clone has only one observation. The V gene is TRBV2, the J gene TRBJ1-2, with D possibly matching TRBD1 (5 bases). Trimming took 7 bases from V and 8 from J, leaving 20 bases between them. Germline values: CDR1 SNHLY, CDR2 FYNNEI. This CDR3 contains 14 residues. The CDR3 DNA reads TGTGCCAGCAAGGAGAGCAGGGTGGGATCCGGCTACACCTTC. This encodes CASKESRVGSGYTF. Full variable domain (outside the CDR3, taken from reference TRBV2 and TRBJ1-2): EPEVTQTPSHQVTQMGQEVILRCVPISNHLYFYWYRQILGQKVEFLVSFYNNEISEKSEIFDDQFSVERPDGSNFTLKIRSTKLEDSAMYFCASKESRVGSGYTFGSGTRLTVV.

CDR3 region: CASRPTRGNTEAFF. DNA of the CDR3: TGTGCCAGCAGACCCACTCGGGGGAACACTGAAGCTTTCTTT. This chain links TRBV6-5 with TRBJ1-1, with D uncertain. V was cut by 6 bases and J by 1 base, with 12 bases left in between. The CDR3 contains 14 residues. Looked up from germline, CDR1 is MNHEY and CDR2 is SVGAGI.

The rearrangement links TRBV11-2 to TRBJ2-7; 10 bases fit TRBD1. This CDR3 has 17 residues. The germline V gene encodes CDR1 SGHAT and CDR2 FQNNGV. Trimming cost V 4 bases and J 0 bases; bases outside gene matches: 9. CDR3 region: CASSSRGRQGASYEQYF. In DNA form, the CDR3 reads TGTGCCAGCAGCTCCCGGGGGCGACAGGGGGCCTCCTACGAGCAGTACTTC.

This clone showed up just once. V and J are TRBV24-1 and TRBJ2-5; unclear D gene. With 3 bases removed from V and 2 bases from J, the gap between germline ends came to 6 bases. The CDR3 runs to 13 residues. Germline CDR1 is KGHDR and CDR2 is SFDVKD. The CDR3 loop reads CATSDPRQETQYF. The CDR3 bases are TGTGCCACCAGTGATCCCAGGCAAGAGACCCAGTACTTC.

The rearrangement uses TRBV9 and TRBJ1-2, with no clear D. Germline assignment: CDR1 SGDLS and CDR2 YYNGEE. CDR3 length equals 14 residues. The V end was cut by 0 bases, the J end by 2 bases, with 8 bases between. The CDR3 spells CASSVDSRNYGYTF. DNA for the CDR3: TGTGCCAGCAGCGTAGATTCCAGAAACTATGGCTACACCTTC.

The chain employs TRBV29-1 and TRBJ1-1; the match to TRBD1 covers 9 bases. Trimming took 6 bases from V and 6 from J; bases not matched to a gene: 8. The length of the CDR3 is 13 residues. Per germline, CDR1 SQVTM and CDR2 ANQGSEA. The CDR3 DNA reads TGCAGCGTCAAACAGGGGGCTGTCGCTGAAGCTTTCTTT. Translated: CSVKQGAVAEAFF.

This rearrangement joins TRBV11-3 to TRBJ2-1; TRBD2 aligns across 9 bases. Germline V gene sequence: CDR1 SGHNT, CDR2 YENEEA. The CDR3 sequence is 15 residues long. V dropped 5 bases and J dropped 7; count of bases not matched to a gene: 9. CDR3 amino acids: CASSPGAGGWNEQFF. CDR3 bases: TGTGCCAGCAGCCCCGGGGCGGGAGGGTGGAATGAGCAGTTCTTC.

For the CDR3, the DNA is TGTGCCAGCTCGGGTAACAGGTACACTGAAGCTTTCTTT. As protein: CASSGNRYTEAFF. V and J are TRBV28 and TRBJ1-1; weak D call: TRBD1 (5 bases). The CDR3 runs 13 residues. V gave up 8 bases and J gave up 3 bases, with 13 bases separating them. Looked up from germline, CDR1 is MDHEN and CDR2 is SYDVKM.

This chain links TRBV28 with TRBJ1-2, with D perhaps TRBD1 (5 bases). This CDR3 is 13 amino acids long. Germline V lookup: CDR1 MDHEN, CDR2 SYDVKM. V dropped 5 bases and J dropped 7 bases, with 14 bases sitting between them. The DNA of the CDR3 is TGTGCCAGCAGTCCCCCTGGGGGAGGTGGCTACACCTTC. Residues: CASSPPGGGGYTF.